This TCR beta chain was identified in a study of cytomegalovirus exposure and HLA in healthy donors. Study-wide points: Published work reported that the classifier diagnosed cytomegalovirus status with high specificity and sensitivity. Beyond CMV serostatus, there was no information to go on about immune exposure. The authors listed 180 or so TCR beta chains as cytomegalovirus-associated. Sequencing likely caused a cluster of highly shared sequence variants.

Remarks on this clone: Its specificity is not known.

The PCR made use of 60 Vbeta and 13 Jbeta primers. Profiling relied on immunoSEQ multiplex PCR, and the TCRdb table lists in-frame clones only, not all of them. The data show roughly 100,000 clones, 65% seen once. CDR1 is MNHEY and CDR2 is SMNVEV in the germline V gene (reference sequence). Trimming took 5 bases from V and 2 from J; bases not matched to a gene: 9. The CDR3 runs 16 residues. This TCR came from a man aged 30 to 45 in good health and CMV-seropositive. The sequenced material came from PBMCs. The V gene is TRBV27, the J gene TRBJ2-7; TRBD1 agrees at 10 bases. The CDR3 sequence is CASSPETGGAPYEQYF. The CDR3 nucleotides are TGTGCCAGCAGTCCGGAGACAGGGGGCGCCCCCTACGAGCAGTACTTC.